The following is a T cell receptor (beta chain) sequence with its context. Its specificity is not known. This sample was taken from a study of cytomegalovirus exposure and HLA in healthy donors. Study-wide points: In a later analysis, an Asian-associated ancestry cluster reportedly showed fewer N-insertions than the approximately 640-donor mean. A prior analysis recorded that most TCR beta V segments were productive about 87% or about 30% of the time.

Trimming took 1 base from V and 0 from J, leaving 14 bases between them. The CDR3 is made up of 18 amino acids. Per the germline V gene, CDR1 is SGHDT and CDR2 is YYEEEE. Donors were nominally healthy when sampled, though unrecorded immune exposures were likely. A multiplex PCR was run with 60 Vbeta primers and 13 Jbeta primers. Only in-frame clones appear in the TCRdb table, and some are missing; sequencing was by immunoSEQ multiplex PCR. This table holds 100,000 to 150,000 clones, 60% to 80% found once. What was sequenced was PBMCs. This receptor was obtained from a woman aged 45-59 years in good health and CMV-seronegative. The rearrangement joins TRBV5-6 to TRBJ2-6; D is unclear. CDR3 protein: CASSLQLGSLSGANVLTF. The CDR3, as DNA: TGTGCCAGCAGCTTGCAATTGGGCAGCCTCTCTGGGGCCAACGTCCTGACTTTC.